The 25 T cell receptor beta chains presented below share a single source sample, sequenced in a study of CXCR4 blockade with PD-1 therapy in pancreatic cancer (dated by TCRdb to 2018 to 2020). The library relied on the immunoSEQ multiplex PCR assay. This is the immuneACCESS table as TCRdb keeps it, with only in-frame sequences that have V and J called. A part of the clones is gone; compared with another copy, unresolved V genes explain less than half, and the rest is unexplained. In all, the sample holds several thousand clones, and 55% of those were seen once. The ten largest clonotypes hold 6.5% to 8% of the sample. Material: tumor tissue. All receptors derive from a human donor with pancreatic ductal adenocarcinoma.

V and J are TRBV15 and TRBJ1-1; possible D gene TRBD1, 5 bases. The germline V gene encodes CDR1 LNHNV and CDR2 YYDKDF (reference sequence). This CDR3 has 14 residues. With 3 bases removed from V and 5 bases from J, the gap between germline ends came to 13 bases. CDR3 region: CATSRPPDKTEAFF. In DNA form, the CDR3 reads TGTGCCACCAGCAGGCCGCCGGACAAGACTGAAGCTTTCTTT.

A remark on this clone: The junction differs from germline at one of its ends, possibly a read error. This chain links TRBV27 with TRBJ1-2; D is undetermined. The germline gives CDR1 MNHEY, CDR2 SMNVEV (reference sequence). The CDR3 covers 16 residues. The chain's CDR3 is CASSLKAARLLYGYTF. The CDR3 bases are TGTGCCAGCAGTTTAAAGGCGGCCCGATTGCTTTATGGCTACACTTTC.

The chain has TRBV18 and TRBJ2-7, with D possibly called TRBD1 or TRBD2 (5 bases each). The CDR3 runs 14 residues. Germline CDR1 reads KGHSH; CDR2 reads LQKENI. Trimming left V 4 bases short and J 7 bases short, with 17 bases between. The CDR3 DNA reads as TGTGCCAGCTCACTCCGGGACGAAGCTTCGGAGCAGTACTTC. This encodes CASSLRDEASEQYF.

This clone was observed a single time. This sequence joins TRBV30 and TRBJ2-7; D is perhaps TRBD1 or TRBD2 (5 bases each). V was trimmed by 3 bases and J by 3 bases, leaving 21 bases between them. Germline CDR1 and CDR2: GTSNPN and SVGIG (reference sequence). This CDR3 region has 16 residues. In DNA form, the CDR3 reads TGTGCCTGGAGCGGGAAGGGGACGGCGCGCAGCTACGAGCAGTACTTC. It is translated as CAWSGKGTARSYEQYF.

The J gene is TRBJ2-1, the V gene TRBV15; 8 bases fit TRBD1. The CDR3 totals 15 residues. V trimming: 3 bases; J trimming: 5 bases; junction bases outside the gene matches: 6. The germline CDR1 and CDR2 sequences are LNHNV and YYDKDF (reference sequence). The CDR3 loop is CATSSRGRSDNEQFF. The CDR3 nucleotides read TGTGCCACCAGCAGCAGGGGGCGATCGGACAATGAGCAGTTCTTC.

The CDR3 region is CASSIRYRDYEQYF. For the CDR3, the DNA is TGTGCCAGTAGTATCCGATACAGGGACTACGAGCAGTACTTC. This chain links TRBV19 with TRBJ2-7; D is perhaps TRBD1 (6 bases). Per germline, CDR1 LNHDA and CDR2 SQIVND (reference sequence). CDR3 size: 14 residues. Between the trimmed V and J ends, which lost 3 bases and 3 bases, there was a span of 12 bases.

By its share, this clone is medium-sized (0.01 to 0.1%). The chain links TRBV7-6 to TRBJ2-7; TRBD2 aligns across 7 bases. This CDR3 has 17 amino acids. Per the germline V gene, CDR1 is SGHVS and CDR2 is FNYEAQ. J gave up 0 bases and V 3 bases, and 11 bases lay outside the gene matches. The CDR3 DNA sequence: TGTGCCAGCAGCTTGGGGGGGATGGGCGACAGCTCCTACGAGCAGTACTTC. Its translation: CASSLGGMGDSSYEQYF.

V and J are TRBV28 and TRBJ1-4, with TRBD1 matching over 9 bases. This CDR3 has 16 amino acids. V shed 5 bases, J shed 6 bases, and the junction held 10 bases outside the gene matches. Germline V gene sequence: CDR1 MDHEN, CDR2 SYDVKM. The DNA for the CDR3 is TGTGCCAGCAGTCTACCGCGACAGGGGGAAGATGAAAAACTGTTTTTT. Its protein is CASSLPRQGEDEKLFF.

The V gene is TRBV14, the J gene TRBJ1-1, with D maybe TRBD1 (6 bases). This CDR3 comprises 13 residues. The V end was cut by 3 bases, the J end by 3 bases, with 8 bases between. Germline assignment: CDR1 SGHDN and CDR2 FVKESK. CDR3 sequence (DNA): TGTGCCAGCAGCCAGGACAGAGACACTGAAGCTTTCTTT. Protein: CASSQDRDTEAFF.

This rearrangement joins TRBV18 to TRBJ2-3; 11 bases are a match to TRBD1. Trimming cost V 5 bases and J 5 bases; bases outside gene matches: 9. The CDR3 totals 16 residues. The germline CDR1 and CDR2 sequences are KGHSH and LQKENI. CDR3 in amino acids: CASSTRTGGMIDTQYF. Here the CDR3 DNA reads TGTGCCAGCTCAACCCGGACAGGGGGCATGATAGATACGCAGTATTTT. Full variable domain (missing parts from reference TRBV18 and TRBJ2-3): NAGVMQNPRHLVRRRGQEARLRCSPMKGHSHVYWYRQLPEEGLKFMVYLQKENIIDESGMPKERFSAEFPKEGPSILRIQQVVRGDSAAYFCASSTRTGGMIDTQYFGPGTRLTVL.

V and J are TRBV14 and TRBJ2-3; tentatively, D is TRBD1 or TRBD2 (7 bases each). There are 17 residues in the CDR3. V was cut by 2 bases and J by 5 bases, with 20 bases left in between. The germline CDR1 and CDR2 sequences are SGHDN and FVKESK. CDR3 amino acids: CASSQSRGGSSLDTQYF. CDR3 coding DNA: TGTGCCAGCAGCCAATCCAGGGGGGGCAGCAGTCTAGATACGCAGTATTTT.

The chain recombines TRBV28 with TRBJ2-7; 10 bases align to TRBD1. This CDR3 is built from 15 residues. Per germline, CDR1 MDHEN and CDR2 SYDVKM. The V and J ends lost 5 bases and 2 bases, in that order; junction bases with no gene match: 6. CDR3 nucleotide sequence: TGTGCCAGCAGTGCACCGGGACAGGGGCCCTACGAGCAGTACTTC. Its protein is CASSAPGQGPYEQYF.

The chain has TRBV19 and TRBJ1-5; D gene ambiguous. V was trimmed by 4 bases and J by 10 bases, leaving 14 bases between them. The germline V gene has CDR1 LNHDA and CDR2 SQIVND (reference sequence). The CDR3 is 13 amino acids. CDR3 sequence reads: CASSKSILGPQHF. The CDR3 nucleotides are TGTGCCAGTAGTAAGTCCATCCTTGGCCCCCAGCATTTT.

The V call is TRBV6-8, the J call TRBJ2-1, with TRBD2 matching 9 bases. The CDR3 consists of 14 residues. The V and J ends lost 2 bases and 8 bases, in that order; junction bases with no gene match: 4. Germline V lookup: CDR1 MNHGY, CDR2 SAAAGT. The CDR3 DNA is TGTGCCAGCAGTTACCTAGCGGGAAGGGATGAGCAGTTCTTC. Protein product: CASSYLAGRDEQFF.

This rearrangement joins TRBV14 to TRBJ2-7; maybe TRBD2 (6 bases). Trimming pared 4 bases from V and 12 bases from J, leaving 13 bases between. The CDR3 has 11 residues. CDR1 is SGHDN, CDR2 FVKESK, per germline. Here the CDR3 DNA reads TGTGCCAGCAGCCGTAGCGGTACGTTGTACTTC. Encoded protein: CASSRSGTLYF.

The rearrangement joins TRBV19 to TRBJ2-1, with a possible D match to TRBD1 (6 bases). Trimming pared 4 bases from V and 7 bases from J, leaving 11 bases between. Germline values: CDR1 LNHDA, CDR2 SQIVND (reference sequence). CDR3 length equals 13 residues. DNA of the CDR3: TGTGCCAGTAGTAGTCAACAGGGAAATGAGCAGTTCTTC. As protein: CASSSQQGNEQFF.

The chain has TRBV5-1 and TRBJ2-3; unclear D gene. Deletions cut 3 bases from V and 0 bases from J, with 14 bases between. The CDR3 runs to 16 residues. CDR1 and CDR2 from the germline V gene are SGHRS and YFSETQ. In DNA form, the CDR3 reads TGCGCCAGCAGCTGGGCTACTAACCCTAGCACAGATACGCAGTATTTT. Protein sequence: CASSWATNPSTDTQYF.

This clone has only a few counts. This chain links TRBV11-3 with TRBJ2-5; weak D call: TRBD2 (6 bases). The V end was cut by 4 bases, the J end by 5 bases, with 14 bases between. This CDR3 region has 14 residues. Germline lookup yields CDR1 SGHNT and CDR2 YENEEA. CDR3 residues: CASSSMGGIETQYF. The CDR3, as DNA: TGTGCCAGCAGCTCGATGGGGGGTATTGAGACCCAGTACTTC.

This clone was recorded a few times. V is TRBV15 and J is TRBJ1-4; tentatively, D is TRBD1 (6 bases). This CDR3 contains 15 residues. With 0 bases removed from V and 3 bases from J, the gap between germline ends came to 8 bases. Germline V gives CDR1 LNHNV, CDR2 YYDKDF (reference sequence). The DNA for the CDR3 is TGTGCCACCAGCAGAGACGGGGGGCCTAATGAAAAACTGTTTTTT. Translating gives CATSRDGGPNEKLFF.

The gene calls are TRBV19 and TRBJ1-5; 7 positions match TRBD1. The CDR3 spans 15 residues. After removal of 3 bases from V and 6 bases from J, the junction contained 8 bases not matched to a gene. Germline CDR1 is LNHDA and CDR2 is SQIVND (reference sequence). CDR3 nucleotide sequence: TGTGCCAGTAGTATTAGGGGGCGCGAGGGTCAGCCCCAGCATTTT. Residues: CASSIRGREGQPQHF.

V and J are TRBV28 and TRBJ1-4, with D maybe TRBD1 (5 bases). Trimming removed 6 bases from V and 3 bases from J, with 14 bases in between. The germline CDR1 and CDR2 sequences are MDHEN and SYDVKM. The CDR3 runs 15 residues. The CDR3 bases are TGTGCCAGCAGCCTGGTGGGACCCCCTAATGAAAAACTGTTTTTT. This sequence encodes CASSLVGPPNEKLFF.

This clone was counted between two and nine times. The chain's CDR3 is CASSAEGFYGYTF. The CDR3 DNA is TGTGCCAGCAGTGCGGAAGGGTTCTATGGCTACACCTTC. The V call is TRBV27, the J call TRBJ1-2, with D unresolved. The CDR3 totals 13 residues. Trimming stripped 5 bases from V and 4 bases from J, with 11 bases between. Germline assignment: CDR1 MNHEY and CDR2 SMNVEV (reference sequence).

The chain couples TRBV2 to TRBJ1-4; D possibly corresponds to TRBD1 (6 bases). CDR3 size: 15 residues. Between the trimmed V and J ends, which lost 2 bases and 8 bases, there was a span of 15 bases. The germline V gene encodes CDR1 SNHLY and CDR2 FYNNEI. This chain's CDR3 is CASSERQARGEKLFF. The CDR3, as DNA: TGTGCCAGCAGTGAAAGACAGGCCAGAGGGGAAAAACTGTTTTTT.

CDR3 sequence reads: CASSTGQGSGANVLTF. In DNA, the CDR3 is TGTGCCAGTAGTACAGGACAGGGCTCTGGGGCCAACGTCCTGACTTTC. The chain uses TRBV19 and TRBJ2-6; 8 bases align to TRBD1. J gave up 0 bases and V 4 bases, and 2 bases lay outside the gene matches. In germline, CDR1 is LNHDA, CDR2 SQIVND (reference sequence). The CDR3 is made up of 16 amino acids.

This clone was found a few times. CDR3 residues: CASSFVGRPTDTQYF. In DNA form, the CDR3 reads TGTGCCAGCAGCTTCGTAGGCCGGCCCACAGATACGCAGTATTTT. V is TRBV11-3 and J is TRBJ2-3; D is ambiguous. The V gene's germline CDR1 is SGHNT and CDR2 YENEEA. Trimming cost V 3 bases and J 2 bases, with 12 bases left between them. This CDR3 has 15 amino acids.